The 7 T cell receptor beta chains below were found in one sample sequenced in a study of vaccination effects on CD4 cells after COVID-19. Before any sequencing was done, the ViraFEST assay used viral peptide pools to expand antigen-specific CD4+ T cells. With 9 to 11 days of culture completed, CD4+ T cells were isolated. Measured with immunoSEQ multiplex PCR; TCRdb has only the in-frame clones, and not every one. Of tens of thousands of clones in the sample, roughly 72% are singletons; the top ten hold approximately 1.7%. These receptors lack a known antigen. The source was CD4+ T cells from PBMCs cultured with HCoV-229E spike peptides, collected before COVID-19 vaccination. The receptors derive from a human donor who received a COVID-19 vaccine.

The chain joins TRBV5-1 to TRBJ2-2; 8 positions agree with TRBD1. The CDR3 has 16 residues. Trimming removed 4 bases from V and 2 bases from J; junction bases left unmatched: 7. The germline gives CDR1 SGHRS, CDR2 YFSETQ. CDR3 DNA: TGCGCCAGCAGCCTACCGGGACAGGTTAACACCGGGGAGCTGTTTTTT. Translating gives CASSLPGQVNTGELFF. The variable domain in full, completed from reference TRBV5-1 and TRBJ2-2, reads KAGVTQTPRYLIKTRGQQVTLSCSPISGHRSVSWYQQTPGQGLQFLFEYFSETQRNKGNFPGRFSGRQFSNSRSEMNVSTLELGDSALYLCASSLPGQVNTGELFFGEGSRLTVL.

The J gene is TRBJ2-7, the V gene TRBV11-1, with 7 positions matching TRBD1. Germline V lookup: CDR1 SGHAT, CDR2 FQDESV (reference sequence). V lost 5 bases to trimming and J lost 2 bases; unmatched junction nucleotides: 3. This CDR3 contains 13 residues. CDR3 protein: CASSLGTAYEQYV. The CDR3 DNA sequence: TGTGCCAGCAGCCTCGGGACAGCCTACGAGCAGTACGTC.

This clone turned up a few times. The rearrangement links TRBV7-9 to TRBJ2-5; perhaps TRBD1 as D (5 bases). Germline CDR1 reads SEHNR; CDR2 reads FQNEAQ (reference sequence). Trimming took 3 bases from V and 1 from J, leaving 9 bases between them. CDR3 length: 14 residues. CDR3: CASSLTDIQETQYF. CDR3 nucleotide sequence: TGTGCCAGCAGCTTGACGGACATCCAAGAGACCCAGTACTTC.

The chain carries TRBV5-1 and TRBJ1-1; D uncertain. The CDR3 spans 13 residues. Germline V gene lookup returns CDR1 SGHRS and CDR2 YFSETQ. The V gene lost 1 base and the J gene lost 0 bases, with 4 bases spanning the gap. The CDR3 region has the DNA TGCGCCAGCAGCTTGAGTGTGAACACTGAAGCTTTCTTT. Amino acid sequence: CASSLSVNTEAFF.

This clone was observed a few times. V usage is TRBV7-2 and J usage is TRBJ2-1; either TRBD1 or TRBD2 may fit D (5 bases each). Germline CDR1 and CDR2: SGHTA and FQGNSA. This CDR3 is 14 amino acids long. V shed 8 bases and J shed 12 bases, with 23 bases lying between them. The CDR3 loop is CASRDARGDFVQFF. CDR3 bases: TGTGCCAGCCGGGACGCAAGGGGCGATTTCGTGCAGTTCTTC.

This clone was detected a few times. The chain combines TRBV4-1 with TRBJ2-2, with D possibly TRBD2 on 6 matching bases. Trimming pared 2 bases from V and 7 bases from J, leaving 14 bases between. The CDR3 totals 15 residues. The germline V gene has CDR1 MGHRA and CDR2 YSYEKL. The CDR3 DNA sequence: TGCGCCAGCAGCCAACTTAAATTCGGGGGCGGGGAGCTGTTTTTT. This codes for CASSQLKFGGGELFF.

The gene calls are TRBV6-2 or TRBV6-3 and TRBJ1-1, with D hard to call. Germline V gene sequence: CDR1 MNHEY, CDR2 SVGEGT. V lost 0 bases to trimming and J lost 1 base, with 3 bases between them. The CDR3 is 13 residues long. The CDR3 DNA is TGTGCCAGCAGTTACTCGAGGAACACTGAAGCTTTCTTT. Its translation: CASSYSRNTEAFF.